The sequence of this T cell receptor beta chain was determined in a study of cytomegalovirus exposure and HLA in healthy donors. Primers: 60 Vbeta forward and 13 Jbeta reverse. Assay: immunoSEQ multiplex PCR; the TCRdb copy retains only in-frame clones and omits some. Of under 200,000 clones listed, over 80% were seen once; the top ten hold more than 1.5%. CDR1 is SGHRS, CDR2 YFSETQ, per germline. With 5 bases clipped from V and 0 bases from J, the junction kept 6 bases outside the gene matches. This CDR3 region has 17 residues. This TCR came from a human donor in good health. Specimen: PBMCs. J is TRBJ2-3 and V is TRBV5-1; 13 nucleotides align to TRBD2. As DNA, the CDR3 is TGCGCCAGCAGAAGACTAGCGGGGGGAGCAAGCACAGATACGCAGTATTTT. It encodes CASRRLAGGASTDTQYF.